The 4 T cell receptor beta chains below all came from one sample that was sequenced in a study of blood T cells in healthy people across ages. The second PCR ran roughly 7 to 12 cycles with a sample-barcoded 5' primer and J-beta primers. MiXCR was run by TCRdb on the 5' RACE reads, yielding one entry per CDR3 protein. The sample has around 1.5 million distinct CDR3 sequences, approximately 60% seen once. Sequences were obtained from blood. All receptors come from a man aged 18 to 29 in good health.

V is TRBV7-9 and J is TRBJ2-5, with 8 bases that match TRBD2. Germline CDR1 and CDR2: SEHNR and FQNEAQ (reference sequence). The CDR3 is 17 residues long. J gave up 2 bases and V 2 bases, and 10 bases lay outside the gene matches. In DNA form, the CDR3 reads TGTGCCAGCAGCTTATTATCGGGGGGGCCGGGGCAAGAGACCCAGTACTTC. This gives the protein CASSLLSGGPGQETQYF. Variable domain in full (rest from reference TRBV7-9 and TRBJ2-5): DTGVSQNPRHKITKRGQNVTFRCDPISEHNRLYWYRQTLGQGPEFLTYFQNEAQLEKSRLLSDRFSAERPKGSFSTLEIQRTEQGDSAMYLCASSLLSGGPGQETQYFGPGTRLLVL.

The chain links TRBV28 to TRBJ2-4, with D unresolved. Germline CDR1 is MDHEN and CDR2 is SYDVKM. Trimming took off 5 bases at V and 5 bases at J, with 7 bases between the two ends. The CDR3 loop spans 12 amino acids. CDR3 bases: TGTGCCAGCAGTAGATTCCAAAACATTCAGTACTTC. Protein product: CASSRFQNIQYF.

The chain couples TRBV6-6 to TRBJ2-1; 9 bases are a match to TRBD2. J was trimmed by 8 bases and V by 0 bases; bases with no gene match: 5. CDR3 length: 15 residues. The germline V gene has CDR1 MNHNY and CDR2 SVGAGI (reference sequence). The CDR3 reads CASSYSMAGGDEQFF. CDR3 DNA sequence: TGTGCCAGCAGTTACTCGATGGCGGGAGGGGATGAGCAGTTCTTC.

The chain carries TRBV7-9 and TRBJ2-5, with D maybe TRBD2 (6 bases). In germline, CDR1 is SEHNR, CDR2 FQNEAQ (reference sequence). The CDR3 has 14 amino acids. Trimming took off 1 base at V and 5 bases at J, with 11 bases between the two ends. The DNA for the CDR3 is TGTGCCAGCAGCTTAGGCGGGACGTATGAGACCCAGTACTTC. The encoded protein is CASSLGGTYETQYF.